This T cell receptor (beta chain) was documented in a study of T cell responses to AZD1222 COVID-19 vaccine. Second-dose intervals near 4 or 12 weeks were combined. Assay: immunoSEQ multiplex PCR; the TCRdb copy retains only in-frame clones and omits some. The top ten clones hold about 1% of a sample with over 100,000 clones, roughly 93% of them seen once. The study's findings and limits: Baseline seropositivity characterized only a handful of AZD1222 recipients.

The germline V gene has CDR1 SNHLY and CDR2 FYNNEI. The CDR3 is 14 amino acids. After removal of 4 bases from V and 2 bases from J, the junction contained 5 bases not matched to a gene. In regard to this clone: Its specificity is not known.

The TCR was taken from an adult who received the AZD1222 COVID-19 vaccine. The sample here was peripheral blood, taken 28 days after the second AZD1222 dose. This sequence joins TRBV2 and TRBJ2-7; 7 nucleotides line up with TRBD1. The CDR3, as DNA: TGTGCCAGCAGTGCCGGGACAGTCCCCTACGAGCAGTACTTC. Translated, it gives CASSAGTVPYEQYF.